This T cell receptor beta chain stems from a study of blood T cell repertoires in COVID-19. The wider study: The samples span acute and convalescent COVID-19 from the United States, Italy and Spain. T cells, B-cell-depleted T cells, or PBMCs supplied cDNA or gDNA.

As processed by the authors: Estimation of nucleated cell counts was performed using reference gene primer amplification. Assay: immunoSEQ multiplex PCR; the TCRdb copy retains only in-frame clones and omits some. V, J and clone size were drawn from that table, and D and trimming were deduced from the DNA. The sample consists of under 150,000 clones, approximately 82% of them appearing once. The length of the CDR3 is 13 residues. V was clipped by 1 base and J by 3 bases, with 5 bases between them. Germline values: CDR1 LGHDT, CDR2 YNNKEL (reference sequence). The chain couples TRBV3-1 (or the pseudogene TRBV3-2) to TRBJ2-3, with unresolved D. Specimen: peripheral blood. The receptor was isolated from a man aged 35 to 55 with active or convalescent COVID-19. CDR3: CASSQAMTDTQYF. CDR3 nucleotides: TGTGCCAGCAGCCAAGCTATGACAGATACGCAGTATTTT.